This entry lists 32 T cell receptor beta chains sequenced from one sample in a study of cytomegalovirus exposure and HLA in healthy donors. Generated by immunoSEQ multiplex PCR, the TCRdb table keeps only in-frame clones and is missing some. The sample yields about 350,000 clones, about nine tenths seen once. Source material: PBMCs. The receptors come from a woman aged 30 to 39 in good health and CMV-seropositive.

J is TRBJ1-2 and V is TRBV28, with 7 bases identical to TRBD1. The CDR3 spans 15 residues. Germline-derived CDR1 and CDR2 are MDHEN and SYDVKM. V shed 5 bases, J shed 5 bases, and the junction held 11 bases outside the gene matches. The CDR3 spells CASSPAGTDKYGYTF. DNA for the CDR3: TGTGCCAGCAGTCCCGCCGGGACAGACAAATATGGCTACACCTTC.

The chain recombines TRBV4-1 with TRBJ1-6, with 7 nucleotides matching TRBD1. The germline V gene encodes CDR1 MGHRA and CDR2 YSYEKL. Trimming removed 4 bases from V and 3 bases from J; junction bases left unmatched: 3. The CDR3 is 15 amino acids. For the CDR3, the DNA is TGCGCCAGCAGCCTCCGGGACAGCTATAATTCACCCCTCCACTTT. Translation: CASSLRDSYNSPLHF.

The chain combines TRBV29-1 with TRBJ2-1, with TRBD2 matching over 9 bases. V lost 4 bases to trimming and J lost 15 bases; unmatched junction nucleotides: 13. The V gene's germline CDR1 is SQVTM and CDR2 ANQGSEA. This CDR3 region has 13 residues. CDR3 nucleotides: TGCAGCGTTGTAGGGTGGGCGCGGGAGGGGGCGTTCTTC. Protein product: CSVVGWAREGAFF.

This clone was seen more than once but under ten times. The V gene is TRBV5-1, the J gene TRBJ1-3, with D unresolved. The CDR3 consists of 11 residues. CDR1 SGHRS and CDR2 YFSETQ come from the germline V gene. V lost 5 bases and J 3 bases, leaving 3 bases between the germline ends. The CDR3 region is CASRFGNTIYF. The DNA for the CDR3 is TGCGCCAGCAGATTTGGAAACACCATATATTTT.

This chain connects TRBV13 to TRBJ2-7; no clear D gene. The germline V and J ends were trimmed by 6 bases and 0 bases, with 6 bases remaining between them. Per germline, CDR1 PRHDT and CDR2 FYEKMQ (reference sequence). The CDR3 spans 12 residues. CDR3 region: CASSYISYEQYF. The CDR3 DNA reads as TGTGCCAGCAGTTATATCTCCTACGAGCAGTACTTC.

J is TRBJ2-7 and V is TRBV5-6; D is ambiguous. The CDR3 has 12 amino acids. The germline gives CDR1 SGHDT, CDR2 YYEEEE. Trimming stripped 4 bases from V and 2 bases from J, with 7 bases between. CDR3 coding DNA: TGTGCCAGCAGCATAGGACCCTACGAGCAGTACTTC. It translates to CASSIGPYEQYF.

The J gene is TRBJ2-7, the V gene TRBV19; 7 positions match TRBD2. The CDR3 has 15 residues. V shed 1 base and J 2 bases; nucleotides not matched to a gene: 5. The germline gives CDR1 LNHDA, CDR2 SQIVND (reference sequence). The CDR3 region is CASSIGGGSPYEQYF. Here the CDR3 DNA reads TGTGCCAGTAGTATAGGAGGCGGGAGTCCCTACGAGCAGTACTTC. The full variable domain, rest sourced from reference TRBV19 and TRBJ2-7, is DGGITQSPKYLFRKEGQNVTLSCEQNLNHDAMYWYRQDPGQGLRLIYYSQIVNDFQKGDIAEGYSVSREKKESFPLTVTSAQKNPTAFYLCASSIGGGSPYEQYFGPGTRLTVT.

This clone was seen a single time. The rearrangement uses TRBV7-9 and TRBJ1-5; D remains unclear. V lost 5 bases and J 9 bases, leaving 8 bases between the germline ends. The V gene's germline CDR1 is SEHNR and CDR2 FQNEAQ (reference sequence). CDR3 size: 11 residues. The CDR3 sequence is CASSNLGPQHF. CDR3 in DNA: TGTGCCAGCAGCAATTTGGGGCCCCAGCATTTT.

The chain uses TRBV5-4 and TRBJ2-3; TRBD1 or TRBD2 may be the D gene (6 bases each). This CDR3 spans 17 amino acids. The germline V gene has CDR1 SGHNT and CDR2 YYREEE (reference sequence). Trimming left V 0 bases short and J 1 base short, with 15 bases between. In nucleotides, the CDR3 is TGTGCCAGCAGCTTGGGCGGAGGGGGGATCGGCACAGATACGCAGTATTTT. The encoded protein is CASSLGGGGIGTDTQYF. Based on the CDR3 plus reference TRBV5-4 and TRBJ2-3, the full variable domain is ETGVTQSPTHLIKTRGQQVTLRCSSQSGHNTVSWYQQALGQGPQFIFQYYREEENGRGNFPPRFSGLQFPNYSSELNVNALELDDSALYLCASSLGGGGIGTDTQYFGPGTRLTVL.

The V call is TRBV2, the J call TRBJ2-1; 7 positions match TRBD1. There are 15 residues in the CDR3. CDR1 is SNHLY and CDR2 is FYNNEI in the germline V gene. Losses at the gene ends were 3 bases for V and 7 bases for J; bases not matched to a gene: 9. The CDR3 bases are TGTGCCAGCAGTGACCCCATAAGGGGGCCTAATGAGCAGTTCTTC. It is translated as CASSDPIRGPNEQFF.

The chain combines TRBV28 with TRBJ2-1; D unclear. CDR1 is MDHEN, CDR2 SYDVKM, per germline. The CDR3 has 13 amino acids. Trimming left V 3 bases short and J 12 bases short, with 15 bases between. The CDR3 protein is CASSFSLTPRQFF. The CDR3 DNA reads TGTGCCAGCAGTTTTTCGCTGACCCCCCGGCAGTTCTTC.

CDR3 loop: CSVETSMLDNEQFF. Written as DNA, the CDR3 is TGCAGCGTTGAGACTAGTATGTTGGACAATGAGCAGTTCTTC. The chain employs TRBV29-1 and TRBJ2-1, with D possibly TRBD2 on 6 matching bases. The V end lost 3 bases, the J end lost 5 bases, and 14 bases lay between the germline ends. CDR1 is SQVTM, CDR2 ANQGSEA, per germline. The CDR3 spans 14 residues.

The gene calls are TRBV29-1 and TRBJ1-4; 7 nucleotides agree with TRBD1. Germline trimming cut 7 bases from V and 3 bases from J; bases unmatched to any gene: 11. The CDR3 runs to 15 residues. The germline V gene encodes CDR1 SQVTM and CDR2 ANQGSEA. The CDR3 here is CSAAGSGTANEKLFF. DNA for the CDR3: TGCAGCGCCGCAGGAAGTGGGACAGCTAATGAAAAACTGTTTTTT.

The chain joins TRBV12-5 to TRBJ2-3, with no clear D. Germline assignment: CDR1 LGHNT and CDR2 FRNRAP. V shed 5 bases and J shed 2 bases, with 2 bases lying between them. There are 11 residues in the CDR3. The CDR3 sequence is CASGNTDTQYF. In DNA form, the CDR3 reads TGTGCTAGTGGTAACACAGATACGCAGTATTTT.

J is TRBJ1-1 and V is TRBV5-4, with 9 bases that match TRBD1. CDR3 size: 16 residues. Germline values: CDR1 SGHNT, CDR2 YYREEE (reference sequence). After removal of 4 bases from V and 1 base from J, the junction contained 8 bases not matched to a gene. CDR3 in DNA: TGTGCCAGCAGCCCCCGACAGGGGGAGGGGAACACTGAAGCTTTCTTT. Protein product: CASSPRQGEGNTEAFF.

Worth noting for this clone: One end of the junction varies from germline; a read error may be responsible. The chain has TRBV27 and TRBJ2-3, with TRBD2 matching over 7 bases. The CDR3 runs 18 residues. Germline-derived CDR1 and CDR2 are MNHEY and SMNVEV (reference sequence). CDR3 coding DNA: TGTGCCAGCAGTCTATCCCCCTGGGTGGGGGGGGTTAAAGATACGCAGTATTTT. Protein: CASSLSPWVGGVKDTQYF.

The chain employs TRBV7-3 and TRBJ2-3; possible D gene TRBD2, 6 bases. The V end lost 6 bases, the J end lost 1 base, and 17 bases lay between the germline ends. Germline V lookup: CDR1 SGHTA, CDR2 FQGTGA. This CDR3 has 16 residues. The CDR3 DNA is TGTGCCAGCAGTCAAGGAGGGGTCCAGGGCACAGATACGCAGTATTTT. Its protein product is CASSQGGVQGTDTQYF.

This clone showed up just once. The chain has TRBV7-6 and TRBJ2-3, with D maybe TRBD2 (6 bases). With 1 base removed from V and 1 base from J, the gap between germline ends came to 9 bases. The CDR3 is 15 amino acids. The germline V gene has CDR1 SGHVS and CDR2 FNYEAQ. CDR3 sequence reads: CASSLVGGRTDTQYF. Written as DNA, the CDR3 is TGTGCCAGCAGCTTAGTGGGGGGTCGCACAGATACGCAGTATTTT.

This chain joins TRBV7-9 and TRBJ2-7; 8 bases agree with TRBD2. Trimming removed 4 bases from V and 6 bases from J; junction bases left unmatched: 2. This CDR3 has 12 residues. Looked up from germline, CDR1 is SEHNR and CDR2 is FQNEAQ (reference sequence). The CDR3: CASSYRGGEQYF. The CDR3 coding sequence is TGTGCCAGCAGCTATCGGGGGGGCGAGCAGTACTTC.

The chain joins TRBV7-2 to TRBJ2-2; possible D gene TRBD1, 7 bases. This CDR3 region has 18 residues. From germline, CDR1 is SGHTA and CDR2 FQGNSA. Trimming took 1 base from V and 6 from J, leaving 21 bases between them. The CDR3: CASSLEGRRQGGPGELFF. CDR3 nucleotide sequence: TGTGCCAGCAGCTTAGAAGGGAGGCGGCAGGGGGGTCCCGGGGAGCTGTTTTTT.

Only one count was recorded for this clone. This chain joins TRBV5-4 and TRBJ1-2; the D gene is possibly TRBD1 (5 bases). The germline gives CDR1 SGHNT, CDR2 YYREEE (reference sequence). With 0 bases removed from V and 4 bases from J, the gap between germline ends came to 7 bases. CDR3 length equals 13 residues. DNA for the CDR3: TGTGCCAGCAGCTTGGTAGGGGTCTATGGCTACACCTTC. It encodes CASSLVGVYGYTF.

The chain has TRBV27 and TRBJ2-7; TRBD2 matches 11 bases. V shed 6 bases and J 1 base; nucleotides not matched to a gene: 2. Germline V CDR1 and CDR2: MNHEY, SMNVEV (reference sequence). The CDR3 sequence is 14 residues long. CDR3 nucleotide sequence: TGTGCCAGCAGGAGACTAGCGGGATCCTACGAGCAGTACTTC. Residues: CASRRLAGSYEQYF.

This clone was recorded once. The chain joins TRBV5-1 to TRBJ2-1, with 9 bases that match TRBD2. The CDR3 extends over 15 amino acids. V was pared by 7 bases and J by 7 bases, with 12 bases of the junction left unmatched. Germline V lookup: CDR1 SGHRS, CDR2 YFSETQ. In DNA form, the CDR3 reads TGCGCCAGCCTGGGAGCGGGAGGCGCGACTAATGAGCAGTTCTTC. The encoded protein is CASLGAGGATNEQFF.

About this clone itself: Other DNA sequences within the sample encode an identical CDR3. This sequence joins TRBV30 and TRBJ1-2; no firm D call. The CDR3 is 10 residues long. CDR1 and CDR2 (germline): GTSNPN, SVGIG (reference sequence). The V and J ends lost 2 bases and 8 bases respectively, with 6 bases between them. CDR3 sequence (DNA): TGTGCCTGGAGTTCGGGCGGCTACACCTTC. It translates to CAWSSGGYTF.

V and J are TRBV7-8 and TRBJ1-2, with D uncertain. The CDR3 runs 12 residues. The germline gives CDR1 SGHVS, CDR2 FQNEAQ. Between the trimmed V and J ends, which lost 4 bases and 8 bases, there was a span of 11 bases. The CDR3 loop reads CASSYPPDGYTF. As DNA, the CDR3 is TGTGCCAGCAGCTACCCGCCAGACGGCTACACCTTC.

V is TRBV2 and J is TRBJ2-5, with a possible D match to TRBD1 (6 bases). Trimming removed 5 bases from V and 3 bases from J, with 19 bases in between. The CDR3 extends over 16 amino acids. The germline V gene has CDR1 SNHLY and CDR2 FYNNEI. DNA of the CDR3: TGTGCCAGCAGTATAATCACAACAGGGTTAGAAGAGACCCAGTACTTC. Translating it yields CASSIITTGLEETQYF.

This chain joins TRBV4-1 and TRBJ1-1; no clear D gene. The CDR3 consists of 13 residues. The V and J ends lost 4 bases and 1 base respectively, with 7 bases between them. The V gene's germline CDR1 is MGHRA and CDR2 YSYEKL. CDR3 protein: CASSLNRNTEAFF. In DNA, the CDR3 is TGCGCCAGCAGCCTAAACAGGAACACTGAAGCTTTCTTT.

This chain joins TRBV6-1 and TRBJ2-2; TRBD2 matches at 8 bases. The trim removed 0 bases at V and 0 bases at J, leaving 3 bases unmatched. The CDR3 is 17 residues long. Germline lookup yields CDR1 MNHNS and CDR2 SASEGT. CDR3 DNA sequence: TGTGCCAGCAGTGAAGCCCTTAGCGGGACGAACACCGGGGAGCTGTTTTTT. The encoded protein is CASSEALSGTNTGELFF.

The chain employs TRBV6-1 and TRBJ2-7; 9 nucleotides match TRBD1. Germline assignment: CDR1 MNHNS and CDR2 SASEGT. V lost 7 bases to trimming and J lost 6 bases; unmatched junction nucleotides: 4. CDR3 length: 12 amino acids. The CDR3 nucleotides read TGTGCCAGCAAAGGACAGGGGATCGAGCAGTACTTC. Protein: CASKGQGIEQYF.

The genes are TRBV13 and TRBJ2-7, with a tentative D call TRBD1 (5 bases). The CDR3 totals 15 residues. The germline V and J ends were trimmed by 6 bases and 3 bases, with 18 bases remaining between them. Germline CDR1 and CDR2: PRHDT and FYEKMQ (reference sequence). The CDR3 DNA sequence: TGTGCCAGCAGTTGGGGCGTCGGGCCAAACTACGAGCAGTACTTC. This codes for CASSWGVGPNYEQYF.

The chain carries TRBV6-4 and TRBJ1-2, with D tentatively TRBD1 (6 bases). The CDR3 extends over 14 amino acids. In germline, CDR1 is MRHNA, CDR2 SNTAGT. The V and J ends lost 9 bases and 7 bases respectively, with 21 bases between them. The CDR3 sequence is CARRDTRCVAGYTF. In nucleotides, the CDR3 is TGTGCCAGACGGGACACCCGATGCGTGGCTGGCTACACCTTC.

The chain uses TRBV7-2 and TRBJ1-1, with D tentatively TRBD1 (5 bases). V lost 2 bases and J lost 4, with 8 bases in between. The V gene's germline CDR1 is SGHTA and CDR2 FQGNSA. The CDR3 is made up of 13 amino acids. The CDR3 spells CASSLRGSTEAFF. The CDR3 region has the DNA TGTGCCAGCAGCTTACGGGGGAGCACTGAAGCTTTCTTT.